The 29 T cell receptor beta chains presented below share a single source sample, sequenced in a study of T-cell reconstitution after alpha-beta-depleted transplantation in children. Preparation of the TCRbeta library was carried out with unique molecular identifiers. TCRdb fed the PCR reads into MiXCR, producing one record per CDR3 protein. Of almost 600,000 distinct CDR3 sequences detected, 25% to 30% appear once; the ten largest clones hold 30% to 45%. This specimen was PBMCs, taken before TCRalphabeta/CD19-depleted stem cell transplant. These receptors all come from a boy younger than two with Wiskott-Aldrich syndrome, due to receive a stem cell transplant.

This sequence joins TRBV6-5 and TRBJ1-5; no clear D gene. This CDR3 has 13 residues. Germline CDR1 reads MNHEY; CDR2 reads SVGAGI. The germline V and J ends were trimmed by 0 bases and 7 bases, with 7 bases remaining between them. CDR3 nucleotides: TGTGCCAGCAGTTACTCTGTAGAACAGCCCCAGCATTTT. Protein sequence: CASSYSVEQPQHF.

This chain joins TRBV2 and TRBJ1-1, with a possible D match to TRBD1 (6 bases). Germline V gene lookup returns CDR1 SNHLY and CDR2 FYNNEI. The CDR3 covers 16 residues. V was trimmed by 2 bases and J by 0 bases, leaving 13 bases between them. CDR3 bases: TGTGCCAGCAGTGAACTTGGGGGGCTCTTGAACACTGAAGCTTTCTTT. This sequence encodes CASSELGGLLNTEAFF.

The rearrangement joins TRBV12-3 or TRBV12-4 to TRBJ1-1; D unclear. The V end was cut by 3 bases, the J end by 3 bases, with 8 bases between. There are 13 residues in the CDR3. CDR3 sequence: CASSFLRDTEAFF. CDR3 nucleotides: TGTGCCAGCAGTTTTCTCCGGGACACTGAAGCTTTCTTT.

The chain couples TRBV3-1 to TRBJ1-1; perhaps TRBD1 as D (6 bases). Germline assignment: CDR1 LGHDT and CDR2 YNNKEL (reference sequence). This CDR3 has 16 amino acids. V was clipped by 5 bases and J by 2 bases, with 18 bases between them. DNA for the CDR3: TGTGCCAGCAGCGCGCGGGACACACCTCTAAACACTGAAGCTTTCTTT. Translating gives CASSARDTPLNTEAFF.

Written as DNA, the CDR3 is TGTGCCAGCAGTCCCAACCACAGGGTTTCACCCCTCCACTTT. It encodes CASSPNHRVSPLHF. The rearrangement uses TRBV12-3 or TRBV12-4 and TRBJ1-6, with a tentative D call TRBD1 (6 bases). Trimming shortened V by 5 bases and J by 9 bases, and 14 bases separated the two germline ends. The length of the CDR3 is 14 residues.

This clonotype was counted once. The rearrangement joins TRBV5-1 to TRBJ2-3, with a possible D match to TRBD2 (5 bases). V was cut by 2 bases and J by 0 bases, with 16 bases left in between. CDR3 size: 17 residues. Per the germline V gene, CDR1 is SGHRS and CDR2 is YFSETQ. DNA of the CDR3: TGCGCCAGCAGCTTTGTCCGGACTTCACCTAGCACAGATACGCAGTATTTT. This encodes CASSFVRTSPSTDTQYF.

CDR3 loop: CASSSAGTDAYWTSSYNEQFF. DNA for the CDR3: TGTGCCAGCAGCTCGGCCGGGACCGACGCCTACTGGACTAGTTCCTACAATGAGCAGTTCTTC. The chain joins TRBV6-2 or TRBV6-3 to TRBJ2-1; TRBD2 matches at 7 bases. Germline loops: CDR1 MNHEY, CDR2 SVGEGT. Trimming removed 6 bases from V and 1 base from J; junction bases left unmatched: 24. This CDR3 has 21 amino acids.

The CDR3 region has the DNA TGTGCCAGCAGCTTGTCGACAGTTTACAATGAGCAGTTCTTC. It codes for CASSLSTVYNEQFF. V usage is TRBV5-6 and J usage is TRBJ2-1; a weak D match, TRBD1 (5 bases). Deletions cut 1 base from V and 4 bases from J, with 9 bases between. Germline V gene lookup returns CDR1 SGHDT and CDR2 YYEEEE. CDR3 length equals 14 residues. Combining the CDR3 with reference TRBV5-6 and TRBJ2-1 gives the whole variable domain DAGVTQSPTHLIKTRGQQVTLRCSPKSGHDTVSWYQQALGQGPQFIFQYYEEEERQRGNFPDRFSGHQFPNYSSELNVNALLLGDSALYLCASSLSTVYNEQFFGPGTRLTVL.

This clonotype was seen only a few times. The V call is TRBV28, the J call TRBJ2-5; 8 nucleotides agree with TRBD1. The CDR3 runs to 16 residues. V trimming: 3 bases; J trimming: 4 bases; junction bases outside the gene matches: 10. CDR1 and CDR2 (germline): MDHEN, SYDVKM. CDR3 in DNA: TGTGCCAGCAGTTTGATTACTTCAGGGGGCCTAGAGACCCAGTACTTC. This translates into CASSLITSGGLETQYF.

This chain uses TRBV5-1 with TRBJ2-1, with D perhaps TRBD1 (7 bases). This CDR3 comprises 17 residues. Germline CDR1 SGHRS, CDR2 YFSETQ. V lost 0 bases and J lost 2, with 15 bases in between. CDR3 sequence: CASSLGRQGGTYNEQFF. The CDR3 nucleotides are TGCGCCAGCAGCTTGGGTCGGCAGGGGGGTACCTACAATGAGCAGTTCTTC. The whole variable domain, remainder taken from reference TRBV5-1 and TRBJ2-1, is KAGVTQTPRYLIKTRGQQVTLSCSPISGHRSVSWYQQTPGQGLQFLFEYFSETQRNKGNFPGRFSGRQFSNSRSEMNVSTLELGDSALYLCASSLGRQGGTYNEQFFGPGTRLTVL.

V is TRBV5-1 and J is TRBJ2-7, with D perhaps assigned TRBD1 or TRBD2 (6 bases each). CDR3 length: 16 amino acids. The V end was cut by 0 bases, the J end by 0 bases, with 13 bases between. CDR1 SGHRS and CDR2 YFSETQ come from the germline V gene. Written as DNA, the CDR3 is TGCGCCAGCAGCTTGGGCGGGGACACCCACTCCTACGAGCAGTACTTC. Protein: CASSLGGDTHSYEQYF.

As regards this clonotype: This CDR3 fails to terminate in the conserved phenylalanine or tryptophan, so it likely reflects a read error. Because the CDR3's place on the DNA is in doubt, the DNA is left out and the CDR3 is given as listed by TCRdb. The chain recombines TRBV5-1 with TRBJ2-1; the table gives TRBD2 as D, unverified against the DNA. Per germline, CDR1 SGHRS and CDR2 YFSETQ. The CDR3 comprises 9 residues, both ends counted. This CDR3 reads CASSSSGTS.

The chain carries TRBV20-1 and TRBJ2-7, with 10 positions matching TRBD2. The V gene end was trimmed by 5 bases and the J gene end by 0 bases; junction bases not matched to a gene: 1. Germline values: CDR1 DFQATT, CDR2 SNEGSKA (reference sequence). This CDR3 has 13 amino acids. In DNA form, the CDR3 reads TGCAGTGCTGGACTAGCGGCCTCCTACGAGCAGTACTTC. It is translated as CSAGLAASYEQYF.

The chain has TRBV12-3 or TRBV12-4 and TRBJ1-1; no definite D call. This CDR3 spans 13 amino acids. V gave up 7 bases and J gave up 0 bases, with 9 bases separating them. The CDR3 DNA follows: TGTGCCAGCACCTTACAGTTGAACACTGAAGCTTTCTTT. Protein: CASTLQLNTEAFF.

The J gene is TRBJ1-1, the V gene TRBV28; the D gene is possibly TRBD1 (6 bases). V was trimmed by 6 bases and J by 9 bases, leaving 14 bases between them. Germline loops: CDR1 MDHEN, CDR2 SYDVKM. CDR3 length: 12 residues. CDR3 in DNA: TGTGCCAGCAGCACCCCCGGGACACAAGCTTTCTTT. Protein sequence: CASSTPGTQAFF.

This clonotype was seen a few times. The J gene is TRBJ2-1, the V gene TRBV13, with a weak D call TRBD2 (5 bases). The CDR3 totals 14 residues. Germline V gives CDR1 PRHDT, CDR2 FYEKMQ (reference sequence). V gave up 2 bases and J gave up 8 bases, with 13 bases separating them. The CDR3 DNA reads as TGTGCCAGCAGCTTATATCGAAGGCGGGATGAGCAGTTCTTC. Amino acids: CASSLYRRRDEQFF. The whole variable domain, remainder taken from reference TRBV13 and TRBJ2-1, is AAGVIQSPRHLIKEKRETATLKCYPIPRHDTVYWYQQGPGQDPQFLISFYEKMQSDKGSIPDRFSAQQFSDYHSELNMSSLELGDSALYFCASSLYRRRDEQFFGPGTRLTVL.

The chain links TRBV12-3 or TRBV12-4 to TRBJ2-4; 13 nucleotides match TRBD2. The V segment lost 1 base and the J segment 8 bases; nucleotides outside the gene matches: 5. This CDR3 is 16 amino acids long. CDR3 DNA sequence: TGTGCCAGCAGTTTAGGGACTAGCGGGAGATTATACATTCAGTACTTC. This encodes CASSLGTSGRLYIQYF.

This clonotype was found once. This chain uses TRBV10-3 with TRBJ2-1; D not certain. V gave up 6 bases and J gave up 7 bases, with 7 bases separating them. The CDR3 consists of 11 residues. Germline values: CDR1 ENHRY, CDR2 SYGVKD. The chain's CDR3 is CAIRSQNEQFF. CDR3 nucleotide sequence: TGTGCCATCAGGTCGCAGAATGAGCAGTTCTTC.

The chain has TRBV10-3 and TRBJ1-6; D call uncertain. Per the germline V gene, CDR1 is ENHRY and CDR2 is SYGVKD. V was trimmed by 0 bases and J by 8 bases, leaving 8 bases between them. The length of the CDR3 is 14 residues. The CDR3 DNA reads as TGTGCCATCAGTGAGTCAAGGACTGATTCACCCCTCCACTTT. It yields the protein CAISESRTDSPLHF.

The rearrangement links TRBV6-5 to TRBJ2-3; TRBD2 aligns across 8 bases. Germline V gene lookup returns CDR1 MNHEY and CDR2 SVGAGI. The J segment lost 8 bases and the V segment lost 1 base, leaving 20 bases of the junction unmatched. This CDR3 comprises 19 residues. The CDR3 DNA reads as TGTGCCAGCAGTTACTACCGCGGGCTAGCGGGCACTTCCACGGGTACGCAGTATTTT. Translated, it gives CASSYYRGLAGTSTGTQYF.

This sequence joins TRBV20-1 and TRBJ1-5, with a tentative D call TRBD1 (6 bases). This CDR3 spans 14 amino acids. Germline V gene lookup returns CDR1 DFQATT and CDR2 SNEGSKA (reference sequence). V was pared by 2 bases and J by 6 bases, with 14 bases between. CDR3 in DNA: TGCAGTGCTAGATACAGGGAGCGCTTTCAGCCCCAGCATTTT. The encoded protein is CSARYRERFQPQHF.

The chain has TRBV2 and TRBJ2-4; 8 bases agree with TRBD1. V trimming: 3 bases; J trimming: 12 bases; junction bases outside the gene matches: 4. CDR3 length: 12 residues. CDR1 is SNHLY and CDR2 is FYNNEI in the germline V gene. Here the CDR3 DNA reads TGTGCCAGCAGTGAGGACAGGGTCAGTCAGTACTTC. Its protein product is CASSEDRVSQYF.

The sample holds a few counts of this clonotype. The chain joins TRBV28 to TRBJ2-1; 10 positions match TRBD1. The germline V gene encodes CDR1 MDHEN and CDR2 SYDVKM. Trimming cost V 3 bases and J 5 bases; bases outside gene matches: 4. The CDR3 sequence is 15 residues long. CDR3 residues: CASSFRTGGNNEQFF. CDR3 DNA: TGTGCCAGCAGTTTTCGGACAGGGGGAAACAATGAGCAGTTCTTC.

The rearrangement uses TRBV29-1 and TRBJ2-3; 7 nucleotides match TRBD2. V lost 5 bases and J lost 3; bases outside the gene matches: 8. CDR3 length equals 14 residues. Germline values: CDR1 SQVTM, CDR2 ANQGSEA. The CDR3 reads CSVPKRGGTDTQYF. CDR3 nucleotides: TGCAGCGTTCCCAAGCGGGGAGGTACAGATACGCAGTATTTT.

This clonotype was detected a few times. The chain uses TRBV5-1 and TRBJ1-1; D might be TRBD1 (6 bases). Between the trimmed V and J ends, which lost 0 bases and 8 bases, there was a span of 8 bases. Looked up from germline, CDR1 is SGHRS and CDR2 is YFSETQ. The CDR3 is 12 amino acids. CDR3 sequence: CASSLADREAFF. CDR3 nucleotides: TGCGCCAGCAGCTTGGCTGACAGGGAAGCTTTCTTT.

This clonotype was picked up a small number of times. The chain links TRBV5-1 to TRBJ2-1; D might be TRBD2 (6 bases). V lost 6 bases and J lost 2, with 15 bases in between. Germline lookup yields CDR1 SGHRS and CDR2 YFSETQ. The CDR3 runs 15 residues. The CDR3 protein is CASNRGKETYNEQFF. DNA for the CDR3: TGCGCCAGCAATCGGGGGAAGGAGACCTACAATGAGCAGTTCTTC.

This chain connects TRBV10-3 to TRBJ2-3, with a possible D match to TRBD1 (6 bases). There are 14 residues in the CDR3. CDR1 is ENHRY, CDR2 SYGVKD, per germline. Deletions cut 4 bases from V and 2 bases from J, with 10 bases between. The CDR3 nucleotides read TGTGCCATCAGTGCGGACAGCCTCACAGATACGCAGTATTTT. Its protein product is CAISADSLTDTQYF.

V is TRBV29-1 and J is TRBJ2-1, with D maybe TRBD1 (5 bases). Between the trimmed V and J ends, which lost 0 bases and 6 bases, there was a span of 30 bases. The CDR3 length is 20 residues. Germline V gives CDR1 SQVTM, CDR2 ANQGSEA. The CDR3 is CSVEDLRLGSAGMWCNEQFF. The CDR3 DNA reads TGCAGCGTTGAAGATCTAAGACTCGGTTCCGCAGGGATGTGGTGCAATGAGCAGTTCTTC.

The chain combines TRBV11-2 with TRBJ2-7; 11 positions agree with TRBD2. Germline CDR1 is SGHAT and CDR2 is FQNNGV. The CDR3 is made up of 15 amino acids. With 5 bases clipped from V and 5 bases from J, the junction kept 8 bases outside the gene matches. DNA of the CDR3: TGTGCCAGCAGCCAGGGGACTAGCGGTAGAGACGAGCAGTACTTC. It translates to CASSQGTSGRDEQYF.